Presented here are 5 T cell receptor beta chains from one specimen sequenced in a study of monozygotic twins with inflammatory bowel disease (dated by TCRdb to between 2017 and 2020). The library came from 5' RACE. Sequenced on an Illumina HiSeq 2500. Each entry corresponds to one CDR3 protein sequence from reads that TCRdb reprocessed, and DNA is not given. The sample table records some 160,000 distinct CDR3 sequences. The ten top clones hold less than 7.5% of the sample. Sequenced sample: blood. These receptors were obtained from a human donor with ulcerative colitis or Crohn's disease, or a healthy co-twin of an affected twin (not recorded which).

The genes are TRBV10-2 and TRBJ1-4; without DNA, the TCRdb call of TRBD1 cannot be checked. The CDR3 is 16 residues long. CDR1 WSHSY and CDR2 SAAADI come from the germline V gene. The CDR3 spells CASSQPGQGDNEKLFF.

The chain links TRBV7-2 to TRBJ1-5; checking the TCRdb D call of TRBD1 is not possible without DNA. The CDR3 sequence is 14 residues long. Germline assignment: CDR1 SGHTA and CDR2 FQGNSA. The CDR3 sequence: CASSLDRGHQPQHF. Supplemented by reference TRBV7-2 and TRBJ1-5, the full variable domain reads GAGVSQSPSNKVTEKGKDVELRCDPISGHTALYWYRQSLGQGLEFLIYFQGNSAPDKSGLPSDRFSAERTGGSVSTLTIQRTQQEDSAVYLCASSLDRGHQPQHFGDGTRLSIL.

The V call is TRBV7-2, the J call TRBJ1-4. The CDR3 covers 15 residues. Per germline, CDR1 SGHTA and CDR2 FQGNSA. This chain's CDR3 is CASSLIAGSNEKLFF.

CDR3 amino acids: CASSPGHLSGPPQHF. The chain joins TRBV18 to TRBJ1-5; TCRdb gives TRBD1 as the D gene, but with no DNA this cannot be confirmed. This CDR3 spans 15 amino acids. Germline V gene sequence: CDR1 KGHSH, CDR2 LQKENI.

V and J are TRBV5-6 and TRBJ2-5. The CDR3 runs to 14 residues. CDR1 is SGHDT and CDR2 is YYEEEE in the germline V gene. CDR3 residues: CASSLVGVEETQYF.